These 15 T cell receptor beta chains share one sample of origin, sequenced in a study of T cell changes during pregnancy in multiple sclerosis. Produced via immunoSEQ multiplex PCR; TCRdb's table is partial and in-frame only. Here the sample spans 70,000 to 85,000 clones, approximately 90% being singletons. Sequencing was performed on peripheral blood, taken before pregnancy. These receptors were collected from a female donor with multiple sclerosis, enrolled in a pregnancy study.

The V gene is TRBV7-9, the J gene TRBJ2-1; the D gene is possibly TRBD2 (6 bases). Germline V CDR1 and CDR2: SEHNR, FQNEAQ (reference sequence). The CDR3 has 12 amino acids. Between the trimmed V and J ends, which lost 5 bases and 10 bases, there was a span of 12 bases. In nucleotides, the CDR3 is TGTGCCAGCAGCCGTAGCGGCGGGGAGCAGTTCTTC. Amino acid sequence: CASSRSGGEQFF.

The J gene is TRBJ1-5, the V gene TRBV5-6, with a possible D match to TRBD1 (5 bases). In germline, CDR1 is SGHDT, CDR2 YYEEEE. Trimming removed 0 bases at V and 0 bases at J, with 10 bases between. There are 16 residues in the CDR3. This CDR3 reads CASSLAGINSNQPQHF. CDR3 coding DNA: TGTGCCAGCAGCTTGGCAGGGATTAATAGCAATCAGCCCCAGCATTTT.

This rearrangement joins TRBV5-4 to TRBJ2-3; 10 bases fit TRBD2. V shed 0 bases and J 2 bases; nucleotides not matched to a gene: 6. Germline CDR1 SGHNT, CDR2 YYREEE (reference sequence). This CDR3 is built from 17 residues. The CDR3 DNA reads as TGTGCCAGCAGCTTGGCCGGGGGACTAGCGATCACAGATACGCAGTATTTT. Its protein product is CASSLAGGLAITDTQYF.

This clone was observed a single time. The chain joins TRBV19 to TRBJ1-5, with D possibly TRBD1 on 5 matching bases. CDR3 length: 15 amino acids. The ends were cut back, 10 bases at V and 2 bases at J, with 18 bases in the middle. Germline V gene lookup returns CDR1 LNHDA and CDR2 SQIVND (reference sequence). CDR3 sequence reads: CATTTSTEGNQPQHF. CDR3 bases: TGTGCCACCACCACGTCGACAGAGGGCAATCAGCCCCAGCATTTT.

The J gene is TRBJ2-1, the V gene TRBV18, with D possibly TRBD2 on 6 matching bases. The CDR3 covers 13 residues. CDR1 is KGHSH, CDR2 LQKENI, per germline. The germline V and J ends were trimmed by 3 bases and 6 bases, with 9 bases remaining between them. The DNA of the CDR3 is TGTGCCAGCTCACCCGGGGAGGCCAATGAGCAGTTCTTC. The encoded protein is CASSPGEANEQFF. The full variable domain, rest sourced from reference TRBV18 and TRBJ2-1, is NAGVMQNPRHLVRRRGQEARLRCSPMKGHSHVYWYRQLPEEGLKFMVYLQKENIIDESGMPKERFSAEFPKEGPSILRIQQVVRGDSAAYFCASSPGEANEQFFGPGTRLTVL.

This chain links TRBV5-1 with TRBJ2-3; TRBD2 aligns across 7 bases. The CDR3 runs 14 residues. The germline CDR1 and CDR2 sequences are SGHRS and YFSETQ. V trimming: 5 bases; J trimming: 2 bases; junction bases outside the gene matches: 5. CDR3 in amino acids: CASSSGRYTDTQYF. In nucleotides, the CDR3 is TGCGCCAGCAGTTCCGGGAGGTACACAGATACGCAGTATTTT.

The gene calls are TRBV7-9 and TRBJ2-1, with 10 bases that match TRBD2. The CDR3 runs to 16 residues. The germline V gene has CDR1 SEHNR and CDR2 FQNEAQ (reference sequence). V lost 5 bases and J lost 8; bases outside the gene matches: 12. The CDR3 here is CASSAKLAGPSHEQFF. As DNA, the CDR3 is TGTGCCAGCAGCGCCAAACTAGCGGGGCCCTCCCATGAGCAGTTCTTC.

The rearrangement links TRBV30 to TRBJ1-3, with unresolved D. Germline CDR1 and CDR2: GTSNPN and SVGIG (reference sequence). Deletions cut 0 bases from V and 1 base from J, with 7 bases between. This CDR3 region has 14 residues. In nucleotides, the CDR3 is TGTGCCTGGAGTGTACGGTCTTCTGGAAACACCATATATTTT. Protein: CAWSVRSSGNTIYF.

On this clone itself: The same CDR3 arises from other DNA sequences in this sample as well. The CDR3 DNA reads TGTGCCAGCAGCGTAGTCACGGAAGAGACCCAGTACTTC. Amino acid sequence: CASSVVTEETQYF. The chain has TRBV9 and TRBJ2-5; no clear D. The CDR3 length is 13 residues. V was clipped by 0 bases and J by 3 bases, with 6 bases between them. Germline V gives CDR1 SGDLS, CDR2 YYNGEE. Full variable domain (missing parts from reference TRBV9 and TRBJ2-5): DSGVTQTPKHLITATGQRVTLRCSPRSGDLSVYWYQQSLDQGLQFLIQYYNGEERAKGNILERFSAQQFPDLHSELNLSSLELGDSALYFCASSVVTEETQYFGPGTRLLVL.

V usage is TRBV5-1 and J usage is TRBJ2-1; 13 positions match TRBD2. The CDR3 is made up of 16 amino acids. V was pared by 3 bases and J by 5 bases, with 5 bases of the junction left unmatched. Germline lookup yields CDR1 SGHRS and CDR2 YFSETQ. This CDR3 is CASSWGLAGPHNEQFF. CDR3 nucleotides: TGCGCCAGCAGCTGGGGACTAGCGGGGCCCCACAATGAGCAGTTCTTC.

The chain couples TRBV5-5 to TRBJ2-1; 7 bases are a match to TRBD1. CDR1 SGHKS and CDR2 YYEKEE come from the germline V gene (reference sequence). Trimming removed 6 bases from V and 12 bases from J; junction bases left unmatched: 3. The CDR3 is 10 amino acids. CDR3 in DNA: TGTGCCAGCACCGGGACAGTGCAGTTCTTC. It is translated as CASTGTVQFF. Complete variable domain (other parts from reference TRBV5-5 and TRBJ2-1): DAGVTQSPTHLIKTRGQQVTLRCSPISGHKSVSWYQQVLGQGPQFIFQYYEKEERGRGNFPDRFSARQFPNYSSELNVNALLLGDSALYLCASTGTVQFFGPGTRLTVL.

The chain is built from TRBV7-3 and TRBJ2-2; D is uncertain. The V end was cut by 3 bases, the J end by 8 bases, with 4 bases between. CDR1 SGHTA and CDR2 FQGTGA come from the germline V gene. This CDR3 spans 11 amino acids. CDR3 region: CASSFEGELFF. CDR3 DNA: TGTGCCAGCAGCTTCGAGGGGGAGCTGTTTTTT.

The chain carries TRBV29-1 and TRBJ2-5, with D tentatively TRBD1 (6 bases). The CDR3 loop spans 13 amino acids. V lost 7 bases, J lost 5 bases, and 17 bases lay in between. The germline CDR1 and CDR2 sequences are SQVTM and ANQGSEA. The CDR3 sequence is CSASTGSGETQYF. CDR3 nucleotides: TGCAGCGCATCAACAGGGTCTGGGGAGACCCAGTACTTC.

In nucleotides, the CDR3 is TGTGCCAGCAGCTCCCCTCAGATCAATGAGCAGTTCTTC. Amino acids: CASSSPQINEQFF. The chain couples TRBV11-3 to TRBJ2-1; no reliable D call. Germline lookup yields CDR1 SGHNT and CDR2 YENEEA. This CDR3 comprises 13 residues. V lost 4 bases, J lost 6 bases, and 10 bases lay in between. The complete variable domain, with remaining parts taken from reference TRBV11-3 and TRBJ2-1, reads EAGVVQSPRYKIIEKKQPVAFWCNPISGHNTLYWYLQNLGQGPELLIRYENEEAVDDSQLPKDRFSAERLKGVDSTLKIQPAELGDSAVYLCASSSPQINEQFFGPGTRLTVL.

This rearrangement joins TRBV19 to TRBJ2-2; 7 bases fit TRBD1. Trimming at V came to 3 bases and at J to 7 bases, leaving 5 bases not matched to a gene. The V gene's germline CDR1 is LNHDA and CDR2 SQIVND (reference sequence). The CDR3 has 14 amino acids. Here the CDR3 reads CASSIAAGGGELFF. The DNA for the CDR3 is TGTGCCAGTAGTATTGCGGCAGGGGGCGGGGAGCTGTTTTTT.